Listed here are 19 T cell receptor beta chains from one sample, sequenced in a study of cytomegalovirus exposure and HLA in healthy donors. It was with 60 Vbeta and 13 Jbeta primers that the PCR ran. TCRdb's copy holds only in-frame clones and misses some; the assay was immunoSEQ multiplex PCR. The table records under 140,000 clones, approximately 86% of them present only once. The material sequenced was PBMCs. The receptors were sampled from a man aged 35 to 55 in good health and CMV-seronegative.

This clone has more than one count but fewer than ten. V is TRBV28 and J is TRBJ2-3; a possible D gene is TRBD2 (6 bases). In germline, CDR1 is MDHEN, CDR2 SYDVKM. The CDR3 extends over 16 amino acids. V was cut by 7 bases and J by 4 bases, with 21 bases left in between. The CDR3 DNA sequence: TGTGCCAGCATTTCTTACGGGGGTAGCAGGGCAGATACGCAGTATTTT. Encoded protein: CASISYGGSRADTQYF.

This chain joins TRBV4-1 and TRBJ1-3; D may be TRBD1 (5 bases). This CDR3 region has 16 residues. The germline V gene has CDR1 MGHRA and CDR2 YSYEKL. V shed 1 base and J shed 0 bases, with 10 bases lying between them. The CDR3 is CASSQGQPGSGNTIYF. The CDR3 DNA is TGCGCCAGCAGCCAAGGACAGCCGGGCTCTGGAAACACCATATATTTT.

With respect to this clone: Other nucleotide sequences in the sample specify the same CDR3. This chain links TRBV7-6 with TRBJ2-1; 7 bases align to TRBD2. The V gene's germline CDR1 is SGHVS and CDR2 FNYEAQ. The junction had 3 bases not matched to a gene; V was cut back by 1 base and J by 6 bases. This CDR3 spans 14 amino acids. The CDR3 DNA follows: TGTGCCAGCAGCTTAGGACTAGCAAGCAATGAGCAGTTCTTC. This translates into CASSLGLASNEQFF.

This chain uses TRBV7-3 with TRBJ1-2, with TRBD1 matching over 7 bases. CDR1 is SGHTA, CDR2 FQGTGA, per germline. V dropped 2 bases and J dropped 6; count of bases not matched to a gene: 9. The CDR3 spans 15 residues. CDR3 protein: CASSLSGGSLDGYTF. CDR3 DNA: TGTGCCAGCAGCTTATCAGGGGGGTCCCTCGATGGCTACACCTTC.

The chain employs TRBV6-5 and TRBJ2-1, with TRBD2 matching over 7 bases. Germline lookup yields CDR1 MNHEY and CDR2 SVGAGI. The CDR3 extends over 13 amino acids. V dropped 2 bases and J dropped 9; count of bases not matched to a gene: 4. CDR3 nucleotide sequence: TGTGCCAGCAGTTACCTACTAGCGAGTGAGCAGTTCTTC. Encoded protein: CASSYLLASEQFF.

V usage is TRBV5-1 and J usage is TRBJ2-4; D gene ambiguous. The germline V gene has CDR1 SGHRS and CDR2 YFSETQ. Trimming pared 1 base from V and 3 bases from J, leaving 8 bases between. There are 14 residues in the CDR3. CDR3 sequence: CASSLTLDKNIQYF. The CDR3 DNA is TGCGCCAGCAGCTTGACCTTAGACAAAAACATTCAGTACTTC.

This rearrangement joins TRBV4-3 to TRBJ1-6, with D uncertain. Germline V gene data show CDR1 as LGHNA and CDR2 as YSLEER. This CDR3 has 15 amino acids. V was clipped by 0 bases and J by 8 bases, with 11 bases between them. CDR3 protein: CASSQDYRGDSPLHF. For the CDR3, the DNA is TGCGCCAGCAGCCAAGATTATCGGGGTGATTCACCCCTCCACTTT.

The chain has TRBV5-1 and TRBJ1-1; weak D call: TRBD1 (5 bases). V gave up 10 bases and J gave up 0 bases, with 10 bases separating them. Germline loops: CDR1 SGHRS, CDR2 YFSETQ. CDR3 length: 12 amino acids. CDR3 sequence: CALVTVNTEAFF. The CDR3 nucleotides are TGCGCCTTAGTGACAGTGAACACTGAAGCTTTCTTT.

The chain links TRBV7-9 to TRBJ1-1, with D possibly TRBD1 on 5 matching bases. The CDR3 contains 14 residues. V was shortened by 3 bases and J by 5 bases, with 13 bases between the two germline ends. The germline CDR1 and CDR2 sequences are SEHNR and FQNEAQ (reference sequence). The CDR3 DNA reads TGTGCCAGCAGCTTGGCGGGGACGAGAACTGAAGCTTTCTTT. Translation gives CASSLAGTRTEAFF.

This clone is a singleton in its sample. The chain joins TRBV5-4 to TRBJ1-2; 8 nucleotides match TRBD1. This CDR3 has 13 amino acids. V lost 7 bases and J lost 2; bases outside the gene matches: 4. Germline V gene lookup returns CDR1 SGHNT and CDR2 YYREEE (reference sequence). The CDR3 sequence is CASGQGINYGYTF. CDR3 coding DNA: TGTGCCAGCGGACAGGGTATCAACTATGGCTACACCTTC. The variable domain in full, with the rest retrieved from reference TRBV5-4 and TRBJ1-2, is ETGVTQSPTHLIKTRGQQVTLRCSSQSGHNTVSWYQQALGQGPQFIFQYYREEENGRGNFPPRFSGLQFPNYSSELNVNALELDDSALYLCASGQGINYGYTFGSGTRLTVV.

The CDR3 sequence: CASSRQGADTGELFF. CDR3 in DNA: TGTGCCAGCAGCCGACAGGGGGCGGACACCGGGGAGCTGTTTTTT. The rearrangement uses TRBV5-7 and TRBJ2-2; TRBD1 aligns across 10 bases. TRBV5-7 is flagged as an ORF with uncertain function. V lost 4 bases, J lost 3 bases, and 3 bases stayed unmatched. The CDR3 is 15 residues long.

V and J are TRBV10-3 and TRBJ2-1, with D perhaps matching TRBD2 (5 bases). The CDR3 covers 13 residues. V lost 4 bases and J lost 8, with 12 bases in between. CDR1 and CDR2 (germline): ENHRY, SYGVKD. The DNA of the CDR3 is TGTGCCATCAGTGCGGGGAGAGAGGATGAGCAGTTCTTC. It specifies CAISAGREDEQFF.

The CDR3 DNA follows: TGTGCCAGCAGTTCCCGCGGGGGAGGATCCCTTATATATGGCTACACCTTC. Amino acids: CASSSRGGGSLIYGYTF. The chain joins TRBV27 to TRBJ1-2; tentatively, D is TRBD1 (5 bases). Germline V gives CDR1 MNHEY, CDR2 SMNVEV (reference sequence). The V gene lost 4 bases and the J gene lost 5 bases, with 23 bases spanning the gap. This CDR3 has 17 amino acids.

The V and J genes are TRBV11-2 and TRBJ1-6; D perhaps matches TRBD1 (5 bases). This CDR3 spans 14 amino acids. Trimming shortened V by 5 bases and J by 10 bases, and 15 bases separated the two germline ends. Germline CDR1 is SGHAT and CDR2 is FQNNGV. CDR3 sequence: CASSRRLGESPLHF. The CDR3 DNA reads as TGTGCCAGCAGCCGGCGGTTAGGGGAATCACCCCTCCACTTT.

The CDR3 reads CASSYFQGSYEQYF. In nucleotides, the CDR3 is TGTGCCAGCAGTTACTTCCAGGGATCCTACGAGCAGTACTTC. This chain links TRBV6-6 with TRBJ2-7; D possibly corresponds to TRBD1 (5 bases). Germline lookup yields CDR1 MNHNY and CDR2 SVGAGI (reference sequence). Trimming removed 1 base at V and 1 base at J, with 8 bases between. CDR3 length: 14 residues.

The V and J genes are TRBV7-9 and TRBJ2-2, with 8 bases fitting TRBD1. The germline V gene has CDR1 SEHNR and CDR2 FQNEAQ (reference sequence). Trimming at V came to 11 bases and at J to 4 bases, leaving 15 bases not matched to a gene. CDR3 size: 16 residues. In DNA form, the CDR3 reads TGTGCCTATATGGCTACACAGGGGGTTCTCACCGGGGAGCTGTTTTTT. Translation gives CAYMATQGVLTGELFF.

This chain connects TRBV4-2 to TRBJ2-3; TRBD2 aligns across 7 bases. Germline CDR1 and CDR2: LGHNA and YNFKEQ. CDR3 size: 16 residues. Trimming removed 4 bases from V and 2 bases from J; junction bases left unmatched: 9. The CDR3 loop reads CASSRGGSGPTDTQYF. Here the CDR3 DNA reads TGTGCCAGCAGCCGGGGGGGGAGCGGACCCACAGATACGCAGTATTTT.

CDR3 nucleotides: TGCGCCAGCAGCTTGGGGCAGGGCACGGCTAATGAAAAACTGTTTTTT. It is translated as CASSLGQGTANEKLFF. This rearrangement joins TRBV5-1 to TRBJ1-4, with D perhaps TRBD1 (5 bases). V lost 0 bases and J 3 bases, leaving 12 bases between the germline ends. This CDR3 comprises 16 residues. CDR1 is SGHRS and CDR2 is YFSETQ in the germline V gene.

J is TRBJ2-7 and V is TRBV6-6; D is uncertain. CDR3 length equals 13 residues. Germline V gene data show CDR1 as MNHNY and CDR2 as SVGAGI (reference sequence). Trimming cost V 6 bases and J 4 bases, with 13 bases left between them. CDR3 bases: TGTGCCAGCAGCTACCTCCAGATGTACGAGCAGTACTTC. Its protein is CASSYLQMYEQYF.